The 22 T cell receptor beta chains below were found in one sample sequenced in a study of blood T cell repertoires in COVID-19. Using immunoSEQ multiplex PCR, the repertoire was profiled, and TCRdb retains in-frame clones only, with some absent. The top ten clones hold approximately 6% of a sample with 60,000 to 80,000 clones, approximately 92% of them seen once. Material for sequencing was peripheral blood. These TCRs come from a human donor in a cohort sampled during active COVID-19.

This clone is a singleton in its sample. The chain couples TRBV3-1 (or the pseudogene TRBV3-2) to TRBJ2-7, with D uncertain. Between the trimmed V and J ends, which lost 3 bases and 0 bases, there was a span of 12 bases. The CDR3 runs to 15 residues. Germline V lookup: CDR1 LGHDT, CDR2 YNNKEL (reference sequence). The CDR3: CASSHTVPSSYEQYF. CDR3 bases: TGTGCCAGCAGCCACACAGTACCGAGCTCCTACGAGCAGTACTTC.

The genes are TRBV6-2 or TRBV6-3 and TRBJ2-5; possibly TRBD1 for D (6 bases). Germline lookup yields CDR1 MNHEY and CDR2 SVGEGT. V was trimmed by 2 bases and J by 2 bases, leaving 9 bases between them. This CDR3 region has 14 residues. For the CDR3, the DNA is TGTGCCAGCAGTTACCCCCAGGGGCAAGAGACCCAGTACTTC. Translation: CASSYPQGQETQYF.

J is TRBJ1-5 and V is TRBV7-2, with D possibly matching TRBD1 (5 bases). Trimming took off 2 bases at V and 3 bases at J, with 14 bases between the two ends. Germline lookup yields CDR1 SGHTA and CDR2 FQGNSA. The CDR3 length is 16 residues. CDR3 sequence: CASSLLSGLSNQPQHF. The CDR3 nucleotides read TGTGCCAGCAGCTTATTGTCAGGGTTGTCCAATCAGCCCCAGCATTTT. Looking up the rest from reference TRBV7-2 and TRBJ1-5 gives the full variable domain: GAGVSQSPSNKVTEKGKDVELRCDPISGHTALYWYRQSLGQGLEFLIYFQGNSAPDKSGLPSDRFSAERTGGSVSTLTIQRTQQEDSAVYLCASSLLSGLSNQPQHFGDGTRLSIL.

The CDR3 here is CASTRGDTQYF. CDR3 bases: TGTGCCAGCACCCGGGGGGATACGCAGTATTTT. The chain combines TRBV28 with TRBJ2-3, with a possible D match to TRBD2 (6 bases). CDR3 size: 11 residues. The V gene's germline CDR1 is MDHEN and CDR2 SYDVKM. V was clipped by 7 bases and J by 6 bases, with 8 bases between them.

This chain connects TRBV2 to TRBJ1-4; TRBD1 matches at 7 bases. The length of the CDR3 is 14 residues. Germline CDR1 is SNHLY and CDR2 is FYNNEI. Trimming took 6 bases from V and 3 from J; bases not matched to a gene: 4. CDR3 in DNA: TGTGCCAGCAGACGACAGGGACCTAATGAAAAACTGTTTTTT. Protein sequence: CASRRQGPNEKLFF.

The genes are TRBV6-5 and TRBJ1-2; possibly TRBD1 for D (6 bases). This CDR3 is 11 amino acids long. Germline V gives CDR1 MNHEY, CDR2 SVGAGI. Trimming took off 2 bases at V and 13 bases at J, with 11 bases between the two ends. CDR3 bases: TGTGCCAGCAGTTACGGGGACACGGCCACCTTC. Amino acid sequence: CASSYGDTATF.

A word on this clone: The junction departs from germline at one end; a sequencing error may be responsible. V usage is TRBV7-2 and J usage is TRBJ2-3; 12 bases map to TRBD2. This CDR3 has 16 residues. Germline V gene data show CDR1 as SGHTA and CDR2 as FQGNSA. The CDR3 sequence is CASSLAGGPGTDTQYF. The CDR3, as DNA: TGTGCCAGCAGCCTAGCGGGGGGGCCGGGCACAGATACGCAGTATTTT.

In nucleotides, the CDR3 is TGTGCCAGCTCACCCCAAGGACAGGGTGGAAATGAGCAGTTCTTC. Amino acids: CASSPQGQGGNEQFF. This rearrangement joins TRBV18 to TRBJ2-1, with 8 bases identical to TRBD1. CDR3 length: 15 amino acids. Trimming took 3 bases from V and 7 from J; bases not matched to a gene: 8. In germline, CDR1 is KGHSH, CDR2 LQKENI.

The V and J genes are TRBV7-2 and TRBJ1-1, with TRBD1 matching 9 bases. The CDR3 loop spans 15 amino acids. Germline-derived CDR1 and CDR2 are SGHTA and FQGNSA. Unmatched junction bases numbered 4, after V lost 5 bases and J lost 0 bases. Written as DNA, the CDR3 is TGTGCCAGCAGCCCAGACAGGGGGGTGAACACTGAAGCTTTCTTT. It encodes CASSPDRGVNTEAFF.

V and J are TRBV5-1 and TRBJ2-5, with D tentatively TRBD1 (6 bases). CDR1 and CDR2 (germline): SGHRS, YFSETQ. Between the trimmed V and J ends, which lost 0 bases and 5 bases, there was a span of 11 bases. The CDR3 is 14 residues long. CDR3 sequence reads: CASSLDRVGETQYF. Here the CDR3 DNA reads TGCGCCAGCAGCTTGGACAGGGTGGGGGAGACCCAGTACTTC.

The chain combines TRBV7-2 with TRBJ2-1; D is perhaps TRBD2 (7 bases). Per the germline V gene, CDR1 is SGHTA and CDR2 is FQGNSA. V was pared by 1 base and J by 2 bases, with 9 bases between. The CDR3 is 15 residues long. The CDR3 DNA reads TGTGCCAGCAGCTTAGGCGGGGGCGCCTACAATGAGCAGTTCTTC. Amino acid sequence: CASSLGGGAYNEQFF.

The rearrangement joins TRBV6-5 to TRBJ2-3, with 7 positions matching TRBD2. The CDR3 covers 14 residues. J was trimmed by 1 base and V by 8 bases; bases with no gene match: 6. The germline V gene encodes CDR1 MNHEY and CDR2 SVGAGI. In DNA form, the CDR3 reads TGTGCCAGCGGTTCTAGCGGTCGCACAGATACGCAGTATTTT. It translates to CASGSSGRTDTQYF.

V is TRBV27 and J is TRBJ1-1; 7 bases align to TRBD1. CDR3 size: 13 residues. CDR1 is MNHEY, CDR2 SMNVEV, per germline (reference sequence). V lost 6 bases to trimming and J lost 7 bases; unmatched junction nucleotides: 8. CDR3 bases: TGTGCCAGCAGACTGACAGGGAGCCTTGAAGCTTTCTTT. It encodes CASRLTGSLEAFF.

The chain uses TRBV7-2 and TRBJ1-2; TRBD1 matches 10 bases. Germline V gene lookup returns CDR1 SGHTA and CDR2 FQGNSA. The CDR3 runs 14 residues. J gave up 4 bases and V 5 bases, and 4 bases lay outside the gene matches. The CDR3 here is CASSARQGAYGYTF. The CDR3 region has the DNA TGTGCCAGCAGCGCCCGACAGGGGGCCTATGGCTACACCTTC.

The V gene is TRBV7-8, the J gene TRBJ2-1; 10 positions match TRBD2. The length of the CDR3 is 16 residues. Germline values: CDR1 SGHVS, CDR2 FQNEAQ. V trimming: 5 bases; J trimming: 10 bases; junction bases outside the gene matches: 14. CDR3 nucleotide sequence: TGTGCCAGCAGCCTCCGAGCCCTAGCGGGAGTAGACGAGCAGTTCTTC. Protein product: CASSLRALAGVDEQFF.

The gene calls are TRBV6-5 and TRBJ2-3; D gene uncertain. V was pared by 4 bases and J by 2 bases, with 4 bases between. This CDR3 contains 12 residues. CDR1 and CDR2 from the germline V gene are MNHEY and SVGAGI. The CDR3 here is CASSLNTDTQYF. As DNA, the CDR3 is TGTGCCAGCAGTTTAAACACAGATACGCAGTATTTT.

The chain recombines TRBV7-6 with TRBJ1-2; D not certain. This CDR3 has 15 amino acids. V gave up 1 base and J gave up 4 bases, with 13 bases separating them. The germline gives CDR1 SGHVS, CDR2 FNYEAQ. The CDR3 region has the DNA TGTGCCAGCAGCTTAGACCTGGGAGCTCGCTATGGCTACACCTTC. This encodes CASSLDLGARYGYTF.

The J gene is TRBJ2-3, the V gene TRBV6-5; unclear D gene. The CDR3 consists of 12 residues. CDR1 and CDR2 (germline): MNHEY, SVGAGI. Trimming cost V 10 bases and J 2 bases, with 10 bases left between them. The CDR3, as DNA: TGTGCCACCCAAAGAGACACAGATACGCAGTATTTT. Its protein product is CATQRDTDTQYF.

V and J are TRBV19 and TRBJ1-5; D gene uncertain. The V and J ends lost 6 bases and 2 bases respectively, with 11 bases between them. Germline CDR1 reads LNHDA; CDR2 reads SQIVND (reference sequence). The CDR3 has 14 residues. CDR3 sequence: CASRPALGNQPQHF. The CDR3, as DNA: TGTGCCAGTAGGCCAGCTCTAGGCAATCAGCCCCAGCATTTT.

The chain is built from TRBV7-3 and TRBJ2-3; the D gene is possibly TRBD2 (5 bases). Germline CDR1 reads SGHTA; CDR2 reads FQGTGA. V was cut by 2 bases and J by 2 bases, with 14 bases left in between. This CDR3 spans 16 amino acids. The CDR3 region is CASSLDGLAVTDTQYF. The DNA for the CDR3 is TGTGCCAGCAGCTTAGACGGACTGGCAGTCACAGATACGCAGTATTTT. Looking up the rest from reference TRBV7-3 and TRBJ2-3 gives the full variable domain: GAGVSQTPSNKVTEKGKYVELRCDPISGHTALYWYRQSLGQGPEFLIYFQGTGAADDSGLPNDRFFAVRPEGSVSTLKIQRTERGDSAVYLCASSLDGLAVTDTQYFGPGTRLTVL.

This sequence joins TRBV6-6 and TRBJ2-7, with 9 bases fitting TRBD1. CDR1 and CDR2 (germline): MNHNY, SVGAGI (reference sequence). CDR3 length equals 17 residues. The J segment lost 0 bases and the V segment lost 5 bases, leaving 11 bases of the junction unmatched. DNA of the CDR3: TGTGCCAGCAGTCCGGGACAGGGTATCCTCCTCTCCTACGAGCAGTACTTC. This encodes CASSPGQGILLSYEQYF.

The rearrangement links TRBV2 to TRBJ1-1, with D uncertain. The CDR3 contains 16 residues. Trimming stripped 5 bases from V and 5 bases from J, with 21 bases between. The V gene's germline CDR1 is SNHLY and CDR2 FYNNEI. CDR3 DNA: TGTGCCAGCAGTTTAACTAGCGGCCCCGGAGGGACTGAAGCTTTCTTT. Translated: CASSLTSGPGGTEAFF.